Each of the 22 T cell receptor beta chains below was sequenced from the same sample in a study of T cells after posttransplantation cyclophosphamide. Clones were sequenced by immunoSEQ multiplex PCR, and TCRdb holds only the in-frame ones, with some missing. The repertoire shows about 41,000 clones, none seen only once; the top ten take over 5.5%. The sequenced material came from PBMCs. These receptors originate from a man aged 25 to 45 in good health and a related stem cell transplant donor.

The table lists this clone with many counts. The chain recombines TRBV12-3 or TRBV12-4 with TRBJ2-3, with 13 bases fitting TRBD2. V was pared by 4 bases and J by 2 bases, with 3 bases of the junction left unmatched. The CDR3 is made up of 16 amino acids. CDR3 sequence reads: CASSWGLAGNTDTQYF. The CDR3 DNA reads TGTGCCAGCAGTTGGGGACTAGCGGGAAACACAGATACGCAGTATTTT.

The sample holds many counts of this clone. The CDR3 reads CARSAPGLAISYNEQFF. CDR3 bases: TGTGCCAGAAGCGCACCGGGACTAGCGATATCCTACAATGAGCAGTTCTTC. The rearrangement joins TRBV5-3 to TRBJ2-1; 10 nucleotides align to TRBD2. TRBV5-3 is flagged as an ORF with uncertain function. The CDR3 spans 17 residues. V shed 4 bases, J shed 1 base, and the junction held 8 bases outside the gene matches.

This clone has at least ten counts. This sequence joins TRBV9 and TRBJ1-1; the D gene is possibly TRBD1 (6 bases). The CDR3 loop spans 14 amino acids. V dropped 2 bases and J dropped 3 bases, with 11 bases sitting between them. CDR1 and CDR2 (germline): SGDLS, YYNGEE. In DNA, the CDR3 is TGTGCCAGCAGCGTCGGGGGGCCGGACACTGAAGCTTTCTTT. This encodes CASSVGGPDTEAFF.

This clone was picked up many times. The genes are TRBV2 and TRBJ1-1; possibly TRBD1 for D (5 bases). V gave up 1 base and J gave up 6 bases, with 12 bases separating them. This CDR3 contains 14 residues. Germline loops: CDR1 SNHLY, CDR2 FYNNEI. The CDR3 loop reads CASSEGGGRAEAFF. CDR3 coding DNA: TGTGCCAGCAGTGAAGGGGGGGGTAGGGCTGAAGCTTTCTTT.

This clone appeared many times. The rearrangement uses TRBV5-4 and TRBJ1-4, with TRBD1 as a possible D gene (5 bases). Germline CDR1 reads SGHNT; CDR2 reads YYREEE (reference sequence). The V end was cut by 4 bases, the J end by 6 bases, with 13 bases between. The CDR3 spans 14 residues. CDR3 nucleotides: TGTGCCAGCAGCCTATCGCAAGGGGATGAAAAACTGTTTTTT. Translating gives CASSLSQGDEKLFF.

This clone was found many times. The chain links TRBV16 to TRBJ1-6, with 7 bases aligning to TRBD1. CDR3 size: 16 residues. The junction had 9 bases not matched to a gene; V was cut back by 4 bases and J by 6 bases. Germline loops: CDR1 KGHSY, CDR2 FQNENV. The CDR3 DNA reads as TGTGCCAGCAGCCTTGACAGGGACGGCGGTAATTCACCCCTCCACTTT. Translating gives CASSLDRDGGNSPLHF.

This clone has a count of ten or more. The chain carries TRBV9 and TRBJ2-1; TRBD2 agrees at 9 bases. The trim removed 0 bases at V and 8 bases at J, leaving 6 bases unmatched. The CDR3 contains 15 residues. CDR1 is SGDLS, CDR2 YYNGEE, per germline. DNA for the CDR3: TGTGCCAGCAGCGTAGGGGTAGCGGGGGCAGATGAGCAGTTCTTC. This codes for CASSVGVAGADEQFF.

In its sample, this clone was seen many times. This rearrangement joins TRBV5-5 to TRBJ1-2, with TRBD1 identical over 7 bases. Germline V gene lookup returns CDR1 SGHKS and CDR2 YYEKEE (reference sequence). V trimming: 4 bases; J trimming: 4 bases; junction bases outside the gene matches: 7. The CDR3 extends over 14 amino acids. In DNA, the CDR3 is TGTGCCAGCAGCCCTACCGGGACAGCCTATGGCTACACCTTC. Translating it yields CASSPTGTAYGYTF.

This clone was seen ten or more times. The chain has TRBV5-1 and TRBJ1-2; 10 positions agree with TRBD1. In germline, CDR1 is SGHRS, CDR2 YFSETQ. J gave up 6 bases and V 3 bases, and 8 bases lay outside the gene matches. There are 15 residues in the CDR3. CDR3 bases: TGCGCCAGCAGCTCTGGACAGGGGGTGGTGCATGGCTACACCTTC. It yields the protein CASSSGQGVVHGYTF.

This clone occurred many times. This chain uses TRBV13 with TRBJ2-1, with D unresolved. Trimming removed 6 bases from V and 6 bases from J, with 21 bases in between. Germline values: CDR1 PRHDT, CDR2 FYEKMQ (reference sequence). This CDR3 region has 16 residues. CDR3: CASSTSSVIPGNEQFF. CDR3 coding DNA: TGTGCCAGCAGTACTTCATCCGTCATCCCAGGCAATGAGCAGTTCTTC.

This clone was observed at least ten times. The chain employs TRBV7-9 and TRBJ2-7; a weak D match, TRBD1 (6 bases). Trimming stripped 6 bases from V and 3 bases from J, with 15 bases between. Germline-derived CDR1 and CDR2 are SEHNR and FQNEAQ (reference sequence). This CDR3 comprises 14 residues. CDR3 loop: CASRSGTTDYEQYF. DNA for the CDR3: TGTGCCAGCAGAAGTGGGACAACGGACTACGAGCAGTACTTC. The complete variable domain, with remaining parts taken from reference TRBV7-9 and TRBJ2-7, reads DTGVSQNPRHKITKRGQNVTFRCDPISEHNRLYWYRQTLGQGPEFLTYFQNEAQLEKSRLLSDRFSAERPKGSFSTLEIQRTEQGDSAMYLCASRSGTTDYEQYFGPGTRLTVT.

At least ten counts were recorded for this clone. The CDR3 loop is CASSPQGNSPLHF. The CDR3 DNA sequence: TGTGCCAGCAGTCCACAGGGCAACTCACCCCTCCACTTT. This sequence joins TRBV6-5 and TRBJ1-6, with TRBD1 as a possible D gene (6 bases). The V gene's germline CDR1 is MNHEY and CDR2 SVGAGI. This CDR3 has 13 residues. Trimming took off 5 bases at V and 10 bases at J, with 12 bases between the two ends.

This clone appeared a few times. The chain recombines TRBV5-1 with TRBJ2-3; maybe TRBD2 (6 bases). This CDR3 spans 17 amino acids. The germline V and J ends were trimmed by 1 base and 0 bases, with 15 bases remaining between them. CDR1 is SGHRS, CDR2 YFSETQ, per germline. For the CDR3, the DNA is TGCGCCAGCAGCTTGTGGGGGGACGATACGAGCACAGATACGCAGTATTTT. This sequence encodes CASSLWGDDTSTDTQYF. The full variable domain, in which reference TRBV5-1 and TRBJ2-3 provide the parts outside the CDR3, is KAGVTQTPRYLIKTRGQQVTLSCSPISGHRSVSWYQQTPGQGLQFLFEYFSETQRNKGNFPGRFSGRQFSNSRSEMNVSTLELGDSALYLCASSLWGDDTSTDTQYFGPGTRLTVL.

This clone was seen a handful of times. V usage is TRBV12-3 or TRBV12-4 and J usage is TRBJ1-6; maybe TRBD1 (6 bases). The CDR3 consists of 13 residues. The V end lost 5 bases, the J end lost 8 bases, and 10 bases lay between the germline ends. CDR3 DNA: TGTGCCAGCAGTCCCGGGACATATTCACCCCTCCACTTT. Protein: CASSPGTYSPLHF.

This clone was recorded many times. V usage is TRBV6-6 and J usage is TRBJ2-7; 9 bases map to TRBD1. The CDR3 loop spans 14 amino acids. CDR1 MNHNY and CDR2 SVGAGI come from the germline V gene (reference sequence). Unmatched junction bases numbered 4, after V lost 5 bases and J lost 2 bases. The CDR3 DNA is TGTGCCAGCAGTAGGGGACAGGGAACCTACGAGCAGTACTTC. This sequence encodes CASSRGQGTYEQYF.

This clone was seen many times. The gene calls are TRBV19 and TRBJ1-5, with 8 bases lining up with TRBD1. This CDR3 is 16 amino acids long. CDR1 and CDR2 from the germline V gene are LNHDA and SQIVND (reference sequence). J lost 6 bases, V lost 6 bases, and 13 bases had no gene match. The CDR3 coding sequence is TGTGCCAGTAGATGGGGATCGACAGGGGCCGGTCAGCCCCAGCATTTT. It codes for CASRWGSTGAGQPQHF.

The table lists this clone with many counts. This sequence joins TRBV6-1 and TRBJ1-4; no reliable D call. Germline V lookup: CDR1 MNHNS, CDR2 SASEGT. CDR3 size: 13 residues. V gave up 10 bases and J gave up 1 base, with 10 bases separating them. Written as DNA, the CDR3 is TGTGCCACTAGGCGTGGAACTAATGAAAAACTGTTTTTT. Encoded protein: CATRRGTNEKLFF.

Ten or more counts support this clone. The chain is built from TRBV5-5 and TRBJ2-1, with 11 bases that match TRBD2. The CDR3 has 17 amino acids. Germline trimming cut 1 base from V and 5 bases from J; bases unmatched to any gene: 8. Germline V gives CDR1 SGHKS, CDR2 YYEKEE (reference sequence). The DNA for the CDR3 is TGTGCCAGCAGCTTGAGGGCTAGCGGGGGGCCCAACAATGAGCAGTTCTTC. Its translation is CASSLRASGGPNNEQFF. Using reference TRBV5-5 and TRBJ2-1 for the parts outside the CDR3, the full variable domain is DAGVTQSPTHLIKTRGQQVTLRCSPISGHKSVSWYQQVLGQGPQFIFQYYEKEERGRGNFPDRFSARQFPNYSSELNVNALLLGDSALYLCASSLRASGGPNNEQFFGPGTRLTVL.

This clone was recorded many times. This sequence joins TRBV10-3 and TRBJ2-2; perhaps TRBD1 as D (5 bases). The CDR3 length is 15 residues. V gave up 6 bases and J gave up 3 bases, with 14 bases separating them. Germline V gene lookup returns CDR1 ENHRY and CDR2 SYGVKD. The CDR3 reads CAIRAYRTDTGELFF. For the CDR3, the DNA is TGTGCCATCAGAGCTTACAGGACCGACACCGGGGAGCTGTTTTTT.

This clone was found many times. The rearrangement links TRBV27 to TRBJ2-3, with D hard to call. Trimming removed 6 bases at V and 3 bases at J, with 10 bases between. CDR1 is MNHEY and CDR2 is SMNVEV in the germline V gene (reference sequence). The CDR3 sequence is 13 residues long. CDR3 region: CASSSKGTDTQYF. As DNA, the CDR3 is TGTGCCAGCAGCTCTAAGGGTACAGATACGCAGTATTTT.

This clone came up many times. In DNA form, the CDR3 reads TGTGCCAGCAGGGGGACAGCGAGTACCTACGAGCAGTACTTC. Translated: CASRGTASTYEQYF. This sequence joins TRBV6-5 and TRBJ2-7; 7 nucleotides line up with TRBD1. The trim removed 6 bases at V and 2 bases at J, leaving 7 bases unmatched. The CDR3 consists of 14 residues. Germline assignment: CDR1 MNHEY and CDR2 SVGAGI.

This clone was picked up many times. V is TRBV7-9 and J is TRBJ1-4; 8 nucleotides match TRBD1. V dropped 6 bases and J dropped 5; count of bases not matched to a gene: 8. The germline gives CDR1 SEHNR, CDR2 FQNEAQ (reference sequence). This CDR3 has 15 residues. CDR3 DNA sequence: TGTGCCAGCAGGCCTGACAGGGGTGGGAATGAAAAACTGTTTTTT. Its protein is CASRPDRGGNEKLFF.